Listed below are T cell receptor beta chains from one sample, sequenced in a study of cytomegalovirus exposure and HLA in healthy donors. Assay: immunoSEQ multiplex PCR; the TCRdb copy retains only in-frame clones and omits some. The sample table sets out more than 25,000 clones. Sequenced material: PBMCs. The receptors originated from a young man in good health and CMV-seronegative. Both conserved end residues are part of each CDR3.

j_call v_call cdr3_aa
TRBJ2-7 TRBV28 CASSRYGLAGVSYEQYF
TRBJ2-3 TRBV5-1 CASSLGGGSDTQYF
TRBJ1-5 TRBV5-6 CASSLRGRWQPQHF
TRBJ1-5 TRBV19 CASSRSPFDRGDQPQHF
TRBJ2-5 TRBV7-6 CASQQGAPLSQETQYF
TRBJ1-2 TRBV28 CASSFTNQRGKYTF
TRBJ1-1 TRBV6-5 CASTLAGANTEAFF
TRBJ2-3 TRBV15 CATSRVGAGRTDTQYF
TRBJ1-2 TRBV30 CAWSLTPGQGGYTF
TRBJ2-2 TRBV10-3 CAISNSGTGFTGELFF
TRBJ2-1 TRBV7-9 CASSFSLAGGREQFF
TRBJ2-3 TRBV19 CASSVDYITDTQYF
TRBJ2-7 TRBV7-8 CASSFQREGAYEQYF
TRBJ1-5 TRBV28 CAGQGTPNQPQHF
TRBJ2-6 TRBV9 CASSSRFGANVLTF
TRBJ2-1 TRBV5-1 CASSQGLALWNEQFF
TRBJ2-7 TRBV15 CATRPTHSLLSSYEQYF
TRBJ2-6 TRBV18 CASSVQGTGANVLTF
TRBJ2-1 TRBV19 CASSIAPGVYNEQFF
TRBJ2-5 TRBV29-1 CSVGGGLGETQYF
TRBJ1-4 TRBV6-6 CASSYSGVGWEKLFF
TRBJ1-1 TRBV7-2 CASSGDLGGQTEAFF
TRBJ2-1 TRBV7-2 CASRLGPSEKNEQFF
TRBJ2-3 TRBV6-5 CASSRPLAGEPRQYF
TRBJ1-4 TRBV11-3 CASSSYRNATNEKLFF
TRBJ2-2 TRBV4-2 CASSQEMGGTGELFF
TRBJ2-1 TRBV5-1 CASSLREQGYNEQFF
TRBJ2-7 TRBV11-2 CASSGRVLEQYF
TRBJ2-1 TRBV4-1 CASSLGLAGNNEQFF
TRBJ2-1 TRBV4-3 CASSRLTGVKDNEQFF
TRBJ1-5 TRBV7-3 CASSLNRDQPQHF
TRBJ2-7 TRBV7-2 CASSSRGEQYF
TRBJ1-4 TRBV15 CATSDPQGYREKLFF
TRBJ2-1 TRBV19 CASSLKNSPYNEQFF
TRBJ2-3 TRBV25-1 CASSGRRVTDTQYF
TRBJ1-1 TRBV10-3 CAISESSGNTEAFF
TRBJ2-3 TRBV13 CASSLGQGADTQYF
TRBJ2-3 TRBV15 CATGTGLSTDTQYF
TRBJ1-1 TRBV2 CAIQIGTVNTEAFF
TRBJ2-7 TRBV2 CASSGLGQGRNEQYF
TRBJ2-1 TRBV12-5 CASGLSLVAGPRSYNEQFF
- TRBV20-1 CSATGGGEQYF
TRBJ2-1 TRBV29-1 CSVATGRGNEQFF
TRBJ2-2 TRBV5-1 CASSLAGGGINTGELFF
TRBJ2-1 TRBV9 CASSVETSGHGDNEQFF
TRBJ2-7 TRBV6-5 CASSATVGYEQYF
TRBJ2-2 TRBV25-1 CASSERVESGELFF
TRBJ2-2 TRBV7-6 CASSLTGDTGELFF